Below, 32 T cell receptor beta chains from the same sample are listed, as sequenced in a study of patients and donors after allogeneic stem cell transplantation. From the RT-PCR reads, TCRdb called clonotypes with MiXCR, one entry per CDR3 protein. Counted here are approximately 200,000 distinct CDR3 sequences, more than 35% occurring once; the ten biggest clones make up 11%. Material: blood, either unsorted or a sorted T cell fraction (not recorded which). These receptors came from a human donor who was either an allogeneic HSCT recipient or a stem cell or donor lymphocyte infusion donor (not recorded which). It is not recorded whose cells these are; they may come from a transplant donor.

This sequence joins TRBV20-1 and TRBJ2-7, with 7 bases matching TRBD1. Unmatched junction bases numbered 8, after V lost 6 bases and J lost 3 bases. Germline V gene sequence: CDR1 DFQATT, CDR2 SNEGSKA (reference sequence). CDR3 length equals 13 residues. This CDR3 reads CSARQGRDYEQYF. For the CDR3, the DNA is TGCAGTGCACGACAGGGTCGGGACTACGAGCAGTACTTC.

V and J are TRBV15 and TRBJ1-3, with D unresolved. V shed 0 bases and J shed 0 bases, with 6 bases lying between them. Germline-derived CDR1 and CDR2 are LNHNV and YYDKDF (reference sequence). The CDR3 runs 15 residues. The CDR3 nucleotides read TGTGCCACCAGCAGAGATCTCGGCTCTGGAAACACCATATATTTT. Translating it yields CATSRDLGSGNTIYF.

The chain combines TRBV25-1 with TRBJ1-6; D might be TRBD1 (5 bases). Trimming removed 1 base from V and 7 bases from J, with 11 bases in between. CDR3 size: 15 residues. Germline CDR1 MGHDK, CDR2 SYGVNS. This CDR3 is CASSESAGSNSPLHF. CDR3 coding DNA: TGTGCCAGCAGTGAATCGGCAGGGTCAAATTCACCCCTCCACTTT.

In its sample, this clonotype was seen a few times. CDR3 protein: CASSFGVGSATNEKLFF. CDR3 nucleotides: TGTGCCAGCAGTTTCGGTGTTGGGTCAGCAACTAATGAAAAACTGTTTTTT. This chain connects TRBV12-3 or TRBV12-4 to TRBJ1-4, with D unclear. This CDR3 is 17 amino acids long. The V and J ends lost 3 bases and 0 bases respectively, with 14 bases between them.

In this sample, this clonotype turned up a few times. The chain combines TRBV12-3 or TRBV12-4 with TRBJ2-6, with unresolved D. There are 14 residues in the CDR3. V gave up 10 bases and J gave up 1 base, with 11 bases separating them. The CDR3: CATPRISGANVLTF. The CDR3 DNA is TGTGCCACCCCACGGATTTCTGGGGCCAACGTCCTGACTTTC.

This clonotype was observed at least ten times. V gene TRBV5-1 combines with J gene TRBJ2-7; 7 bases are shared with TRBD1. The CDR3 loop spans 15 amino acids. From germline, CDR1 is SGHRS and CDR2 YFSETQ. After removal of 0 bases from V and 2 bases from J, the junction contained 5 bases not matched to a gene. This CDR3 is CASSLDGTAAYEQYF. CDR3 nucleotide sequence: TGCGCCAGCAGCTTGGATGGGACAGCGGCCTACGAGCAGTACTTC.

The chain links TRBV7-6 to TRBJ1-2; TRBD1 matches 7 bases. Germline values: CDR1 SGHVS, CDR2 FNYEAQ. This CDR3 contains 17 residues. V was clipped by 5 bases and J by 0 bases; unmatched bases: 12. Written as DNA, the CDR3 is TGTGCCAGCAGCCCAGTCAGGACAGGCCAAGCTAACTATGGCTACACCTTC. Translation gives CASSPVRTGQANYGYTF.

V is TRBV4-1 and J is TRBJ2-7; no definite D call. The germline V gene has CDR1 MGHRA and CDR2 YSYEKL. The germline V and J ends were trimmed by 4 bases and 0 bases, with 7 bases remaining between them. The CDR3 length is 13 residues. CDR3 nucleotides: TGCGCCAGCAGCCCACCCCTCTCCTACGAGCAGTACTTC. It codes for CASSPPLSYEQYF.

The rearrangement joins TRBV12-3 or TRBV12-4 to TRBJ2-7, with TRBD2 as a possible D gene (6 bases). Trimming stripped 6 bases from V and 2 bases from J, with 20 bases between. The CDR3 covers 16 residues. The CDR3 here is CASSYPTRGRAYEQYF. In nucleotides, the CDR3 is TGTGCCAGCAGCTACCCAACGCGGGGTAGGGCCTACGAGCAGTACTTC.

This chain links TRBV20-1 with TRBJ2-7; 8 bases map to TRBD2. The CDR3 is 14 residues long. Trimming took 3 bases from V and 6 from J; bases not matched to a gene: 10. The V gene's germline CDR1 is DFQATT and CDR2 SNEGSKA (reference sequence). CDR3 in amino acids: CSARRGALSGEQYF. The CDR3 DNA sequence: TGCAGTGCTAGGCGGGGGGCGCTTTCCGGCGAGCAGTACTTC.

CDR3 sequence (DNA): TGCGCCAGCAGCAGGACCTCAGATACGCAGTATTTT. Encoded protein: CASSRTSDTQYF. The rearrangement links TRBV5-1 to TRBJ2-3, with unresolved D. Trimming stripped 4 bases from V and 4 bases from J, with 7 bases between. In germline, CDR1 is SGHRS, CDR2 YFSETQ. CDR3 length: 12 amino acids.

This clonotype was observed a few times. This chain joins TRBV6-5 and TRBJ1-1; D might be TRBD1 (6 bases). The ends were cut back, 5 bases at V and 5 bases at J, with 18 bases in the middle. The CDR3 is 15 amino acids. Germline V CDR1 and CDR2: MNHEY, SVGAGI. Here the CDR3 reads CASSGPRGGETEAFF. DNA of the CDR3: TGTGCCAGCAGTGGCCCCAGGGGTGGGGAGACTGAAGCTTTCTTT.

This clonotype has more than one count but fewer than ten. This chain uses TRBV5-6 with TRBJ1-4; D unresolved. The germline V and J ends were trimmed by 3 bases and 6 bases, with 15 bases remaining between them. Germline CDR1 reads SGHDT; CDR2 reads YYEEEE. This CDR3 region has 15 residues. CDR3 residues: CASSSSLFGDEKLFF. CDR3 coding DNA: TGTGCCAGCAGCTCCTCCCTCTTTGGGGATGAAAAACTGTTTTTT.

This clonotype has more than one count but fewer than ten. The V gene is TRBV4-1, the J gene TRBJ1-2; 10 nucleotides line up with TRBD1. Looked up from germline, CDR1 is MGHRA and CDR2 is YSYEKL. The CDR3 runs to 15 residues. The J segment lost 3 bases and the V segment lost 4 bases, leaving 5 bases of the junction unmatched. The CDR3 DNA reads as TGCGCCAGCAGCCCTTTCGGACAGGGGGACTATGGCTACACCTTC. It codes for CASSPFGQGDYGYTF.

This chain connects TRBV5-1 to TRBJ2-1, with D tentatively TRBD1 or TRBD2 (5 bases each). This CDR3 comprises 13 residues. Germline values: CDR1 SGHRS, CDR2 YFSETQ. Trimming stripped 3 bases from V and 8 bases from J, with 12 bases between. The CDR3 DNA reads as TGCGCCAGCAGCTCGGGGCAGTCCGATGAGCAGTTCTTC. Its translation is CASSSGQSDEQFF.

The gene calls are TRBV24-1 and TRBJ2-4; weak D call: TRBD2 (6 bases). Per germline, CDR1 KGHDR and CDR2 SFDVKD. The CDR3 is made up of 15 amino acids. The V end lost 3 bases, the J end lost 0 bases, and 8 bases lay between the germline ends. CDR3 in amino acids: CATSDGGSAKNIQYF. Written as DNA, the CDR3 is TGTGCCACCAGTGATGGAGGGTCAGCCAAAAACATTCAGTACTTC.

In nucleotides, the CDR3 is TGTGCCAGCAGCTCGGGGGAGGATGGCTACACCTTC. Residues: CASSSGEDGYTF. The V gene is TRBV7-8, the J gene TRBJ1-2, with a possible D match to TRBD1 (5 bases). Trimming cost V 4 bases and J 6 bases, with 9 bases left between them. Germline assignment: CDR1 SGHVS and CDR2 FQNEAQ. This CDR3 spans 12 amino acids.

The chain has TRBV9 and TRBJ1-5; D uncertain. The CDR3 is made up of 13 amino acids. The germline V and J ends were trimmed by 7 bases and 5 bases, with 13 bases remaining between them. Germline V gives CDR1 SGDLS, CDR2 YYNGEE. Written as DNA, the CDR3 is TGTGCCAGCGGCGGGGATGGGTATCAGCCCCAGCATTTT. Translation gives CASGGDGYQPQHF.

J is TRBJ2-1 and V is TRBV12-5; 13 bases align to TRBD2. The junction had 4 bases not matched to a gene; V was cut back by 5 bases and J by 6 bases. Germline CDR1 reads LGHNT; CDR2 reads FRNRAP. This CDR3 has 15 amino acids. The CDR3 DNA sequence: TGTGCTAGTGGTCCCCGGACTAGCGGGAGCAATGAGCAGTTCTTC. It codes for CASGPRTSGSNEQFF.

This clonotype occurred a few times. This sequence joins TRBV7-9 and TRBJ1-2; perhaps TRBD1 as D (6 bases). Trimming pared 4 bases from V and 5 bases from J, leaving 14 bases between. The CDR3 is 14 amino acids. Germline loops: CDR1 SEHNR, CDR2 FQNEAQ (reference sequence). CDR3 DNA sequence: TGTGCCAGCAGCTCCAGGGACACGGTATATGGCTACACCTTC. As protein: CASSSRDTVYGYTF.

This clonotype was seen only a few times. The gene calls are TRBV27 and TRBJ1-2; no reliable D call. The CDR3 consists of 13 residues. V lost 2 bases and J 4 bases, leaving 8 bases between the germline ends. The germline V gene encodes CDR1 MNHEY and CDR2 SMNVEV (reference sequence). The CDR3 loop is CASSLRVGYGYTF. CDR3 nucleotide sequence: TGTGCCAGCAGTTTACGGGTGGGCTATGGCTACACCTTC.

The CDR3 loop reads CAISESLAGANEQFF. In DNA form, the CDR3 reads TGTGCCATCAGTGAAAGCCTAGCGGGGGCTAATGAGCAGTTCTTC. The chain carries TRBV10-3 and TRBJ2-1; TRBD2 aligns across 10 bases. CDR3 length: 15 amino acids. Losses at the gene ends were 3 bases for V and 7 bases for J; bases not matched to a gene: 6. Germline CDR1 reads ENHRY; CDR2 reads SYGVKD.

In its sample, this clonotype was seen a few times. V usage is TRBV25-1 and J usage is TRBJ1-1; TRBD1 aligns across 8 bases. The V and J ends lost 6 bases and 5 bases, in that order; junction bases with no gene match: 11. Per the germline V gene, CDR1 is MGHDK and CDR2 is SYGVNS. The length of the CDR3 is 15 residues. Written as DNA, the CDR3 is TGTGCCAGCAGGGCCCTACAGGGGGGGAGAACTGAAGCTTTCTTT. Protein sequence: CASRALQGGRTEAFF. Combining the CDR3 with reference TRBV25-1 and TRBJ1-1 gives the whole variable domain EADIYQTPRYLVIGTGKKITLECSQTMGHDKMYWYQQDPGMELHLIHYSYGVNSTEKGDLSSESTVSRIRTEHFPLTLESARPSHTSQYLCASRALQGGRTEAFFGQGTRLTVV.

The V call is TRBV7-6, the J call TRBJ1-1; D unresolved. Germline CDR1 reads SGHVS; CDR2 reads FNYEAQ. CDR3 length: 19 amino acids. V was clipped by 5 bases and J by 2 bases, with 27 bases between them. This CDR3 reads CASSPGPQVMKGVNTEAFF. The CDR3 coding sequence is TGTGCCAGCAGCCCCGGACCGCAGGTAATGAAAGGAGTTAACACTGAAGCTTTCTTT.

V usage is TRBV20-1 and J usage is TRBJ1-4; no clear D gene. Per germline, CDR1 DFQATT and CDR2 SNEGSKA (reference sequence). The CDR3 spans 13 residues. The germline V and J ends were trimmed by 2 bases and 7 bases, with 11 bases remaining between them. CDR3 bases: TGCAGTGCTAGACTGAATTCAGCTGAAAAACTGTTTTTT. The encoded protein is CSARLNSAEKLFF.

This clonotype was recorded a few times. V is TRBV10-3 and J is TRBJ1-4, with 7 bases fitting TRBD1. The CDR3 runs to 12 residues. V lost 5 bases to trimming and J lost 8 bases; unmatched junction nucleotides: 2. Per the germline V gene, CDR1 is ENHRY and CDR2 is SYGVKD. DNA of the CDR3: TGTGCCATCAGTCCCAGGGGGGAAAAACTGTTTTTT. Its protein product is CAISPRGEKLFF.

The J gene is TRBJ1-1, the V gene TRBV7-3; weak D call: TRBD1 (5 bases). V was pared by 5 bases and J by 1 base, with 14 bases between. CDR3 length equals 15 residues. Per the germline V gene, CDR1 is SGHTA and CDR2 is FQGTGA. The CDR3 DNA sequence: TGTGCCAGCAGCGCGACCGGGACGGGGAACACTGAAGCTTTCTTT. Its protein product is CASSATGTGNTEAFF.

CDR3 DNA: TGCGCCAGCAGCCCCCAATTCCCAGGGAATGAGCAGTTCTTC. Residues: CASSPQFPGNEQFF. The chain links TRBV5-1 to TRBJ2-1, with D possibly TRBD1 on 5 matching bases. Trimming pared 4 bases from V and 7 bases from J, leaving 15 bases between. Germline-derived CDR1 and CDR2 are SGHRS and YFSETQ. CDR3 size: 14 residues.

Concerning this clonotype itself: Just one base apart from a much larger clone, this may be a read error. The chain has TRBV12-3 or TRBV12-4 and TRBJ2-7; TRBD1 matches 11 bases. V shed 2 bases, J shed 2 bases, and the junction held 2 bases outside the gene matches. This CDR3 has 15 amino acids. CDR3 coding DNA: TGTGCCAGCAGTTTACAGGGACAGGGGGCCTACGAGCAGTACTTC. Protein: CASSLQGQGAYEQYF.

J is TRBJ1-5 and V is TRBV10-3, with D possibly TRBD1 on 6 matching bases. The CDR3 loop spans 15 amino acids. Trimming pared 10 bases from V and 0 bases from J, leaving 16 bases between. Germline lookup yields CDR1 ENHRY and CDR2 SYGVKD. The CDR3 here is CATALTGDSNQPQHF. The CDR3 bases are TGTGCCACCGCCTTGACAGGAGATAGCAATCAGCCCCAGCATTTT.

This clonotype was counted only a few times. The chain couples TRBV14 to TRBJ1-1; D remains ambiguous. The germline V gene encodes CDR1 SGHDN and CDR2 FVKESK. The CDR3 totals 15 residues. With 0 bases removed from V and 5 bases from J, the gap between germline ends came to 13 bases. The CDR3 DNA reads TGTGCCAGCAGCCAAGATAGGTCCCCCGTAACTGAAGCTTTCTTT. As protein: CASSQDRSPVTEAFF.

This clonotype was seen a few times. The CDR3 DNA follows: TGTGCCAGCAGTTTACGCTACTCTGGAAACACCATATATTTT. Its translation is CASSLRYSGNTIYF. The genes are TRBV28 and TRBJ1-3; D remains unclear. The germline V and J ends were trimmed by 2 bases and 0 bases, with 5 bases remaining between them. Germline-derived CDR1 and CDR2 are MDHEN and SYDVKM. CDR3 length: 14 amino acids.